The following is a TCR beta chain sequence with its context. This sample is drawn from a study of T cell changes during pregnancy in multiple sclerosis. Germline V gene data show CDR1 as SNHLY and CDR2 as FYNNEI. The V and J ends lost 6 bases and 7 bases, in that order; junction bases with no gene match: 11. This CDR3 is 15 amino acids long. TCRdb's copy holds only in-frame clones and misses some; the assay was immunoSEQ multiplex PCR. The repertoire consists of over 60,000 clones, with around 89% occurring once and the leading ten covering 2.5%. The receptor's source is a female donor with multiple sclerosis, enrolled in a pregnancy study. Sequencing used peripheral blood, obtained in the first trimester of pregnancy. The chain joins TRBV2 to TRBJ2-7; 11 bases fit TRBD1. CDR3: CASSRRTGGLGEQYF. The CDR3 coding sequence is TGTGCCAGCAGCCGAAGGACAGGGGGCCTCGGGGAGCAGTACTTC.